The 11 T cell receptor beta chains in this list originate from one sample, sequenced in a study of PD-1 blockade in classical Hodgkin lymphoma. Sequenced by immunoSEQ multiplex PCR; TCRdb stores in-frame clones only, minus some. This table has about 58,000 clones, 85% to 95% appearing once. Brentuximab vedotin exposure varied among the patients, all of whom had relapsed after autologous stem cell transplantation. The sequencing here drew on peripheral blood mononuclear cells (PBMCs), taken before the second cycle of nivolumab. All receptors derive from a human donor with classical Hodgkin lymphoma.

This chain joins TRBV10-2 and TRBJ1-1, with D maybe TRBD1 (6 bases). The CDR3 totals 15 residues. With 6 bases removed from V and 3 bases from J, the gap between germline ends came to 17 bases. CDR1 and CDR2 from the germline V gene are WSHSY and SAAADI. CDR3 amino acids: CASSPQGKGDTEAFF. DNA for the CDR3: TGCGCCAGCAGCCCACAGGGTAAGGGTGACACTGAAGCTTTCTTT.

The chain carries TRBV7-9 and TRBJ2-1, with D maybe TRBD2 (5 bases). The germline V gene encodes CDR1 SEHNR and CDR2 FQNEAQ (reference sequence). This CDR3 region has 15 residues. The germline V and J ends were trimmed by 2 bases and 0 bases, with 8 bases remaining between them. In DNA form, the CDR3 reads TGTGCCAGCAGCTTACTAGCCAGCTCCTACAATGAGCAGTTCTTC. Its translation: CASSLLASSYNEQFF.

This chain connects TRBV19 to TRBJ2-1, with no clear D. The V gene's germline CDR1 is LNHDA and CDR2 SQIVND (reference sequence). This CDR3 is built from 13 residues. Trimming removed 10 bases at V and 8 bases at J, with 18 bases between. The CDR3 DNA reads TGTGCCATAACGGCAGGTCCCAGCGATGAGCAGTTCTTC. Amino acid sequence: CAITAGPSDEQFF.

J is TRBJ2-7 and V is TRBV5-1; D gene unclear. CDR1 SGHRS and CDR2 YFSETQ come from the germline V gene. The germline V and J ends were trimmed by 7 bases and 0 bases, with 5 bases remaining between them. The length of the CDR3 is 11 residues. The CDR3 is CASSSSYEQYF. In DNA form, the CDR3 reads TGCGCCAGCTCAAGCTCCTACGAGCAGTACTTC.

The rearrangement joins TRBV5-1 to TRBJ1-2, with 10 bases fitting TRBD1. The V gene's germline CDR1 is SGHRS and CDR2 YFSETQ. With V trimmed by 3 bases and J by 3 bases, 5 bases remained unmatched. The CDR3 totals 15 residues. For the CDR3, the DNA is TGCGCCAGCAGCTCCCGGACAGGGGGGGACTATGGCTACACCTTC. Translation gives CASSSRTGGDYGYTF.

This chain joins TRBV27 and TRBJ1-1; 11 bases fit TRBD1. Germline CDR1 is MNHEY and CDR2 is SMNVEV (reference sequence). The CDR3 loop spans 16 amino acids. Trimming took 6 bases from V and 7 from J; bases not matched to a gene: 13. The CDR3 region is CASSLGQGATFGEAFF. Here the CDR3 DNA reads TGTGCCAGCAGCCTAGGACAGGGGGCGACTTTTGGTGAAGCTTTCTTT.

This clone was seen only a few times. This chain uses TRBV19 with TRBJ2-7; D is unclear. From germline, CDR1 is LNHDA and CDR2 SQIVND (reference sequence). The CDR3 has 12 residues. With 7 bases removed from V and 3 bases from J, the gap between germline ends came to 10 bases. The CDR3 protein is CASMSAGYEQYF. The CDR3 region has the DNA TGTGCCAGTATGTCGGCCGGCTACGAGCAGTACTTC.

This chain joins TRBV28 and TRBJ2-3; 11 nucleotides line up with TRBD1. The junction had 11 bases not matched to a gene; V was cut back by 8 bases and J by 4 bases. Per the germline V gene, CDR1 is MDHEN and CDR2 is SYDVKM. This CDR3 contains 16 residues. The CDR3 reads CASRPSRGQGADTQYF. In nucleotides, the CDR3 is TGTGCCAGCCGACCATCCCGGGGACAGGGGGCAGATACGCAGTATTTT.

J is TRBJ2-1 and V is TRBV4-2, with a possible D match to TRBD2 (7 bases). The CDR3 has 15 amino acids. V was trimmed by 5 bases and J by 4 bases, leaving 15 bases between them. Germline assignment: CDR1 LGHNA and CDR2 YNFKEQ. The CDR3 here is CASSRGAGAYNEQFF. The CDR3 DNA reads as TGTGCCAGCAGCAGAGGGGCGGGGGCATACAATGAGCAGTTCTTC.

V and J are TRBV5-1 and TRBJ1-4, with a weak D call TRBD1 (5 bases). The germline V gene has CDR1 SGHRS and CDR2 YFSETQ. The CDR3 length is 14 residues. With 2 bases removed from V and 4 bases from J, the gap between germline ends came to 9 bases. The CDR3 DNA sequence: TGCGCCAGCAGCTTCACGGGGGGTAATGAAAAACTGTTTTTT. Translation gives CASSFTGGNEKLFF.

The J gene is TRBJ1-3, the V gene TRBV7-9, with D perhaps matching TRBD1 (6 bases). The CDR3 is 18 amino acids. CDR1 SEHNR and CDR2 FQNEAQ come from the germline V gene (reference sequence). V lost 4 bases, J lost 0 bases, and 19 bases lay in between. The CDR3 loop is CASSSPPMTGGSGNTIYF. The CDR3 bases are TGTGCCAGCAGCTCTCCCCCCATGACAGGCGGCTCTGGAAACACCATATATTTT.